This TCR beta chain came from a study of T cell responses to AZD1222 COVID-19 vaccine. General study results and limits: Spike was spanned by vaccine-associated CD4 TCRs, which were dominant at 160-218 and 743-854. An increase in Spike-specific TCR breadth and depth was observed after two AZD1222 doses. Donor demographics were predominantly white British with a female majority; clonal diversity may be underestimated. Among those given AZD1222, only 6 or 7 were seropositive at baseline.

TCRdb's table, derived via immunoSEQ multiplex PCR, lists solely in-frame clones and lacks some. The table has 140,000 to 150,000 clones, about 90% seen once; the top ten hold around 7.6%. The V and J ends lost 5 bases and 6 bases respectively, with 16 bases between them. The germline V gene has CDR1 MDHEN and CDR2 SYDVKM. This CDR3 region has 14 residues. Remarks on this clone: Its specificity is not known.

The receptor's source is an adult who received the MenACWY meningococcal vaccine as a control. The chain carries TRBV28 and TRBJ1-1, with D perhaps matching TRBD1 (6 bases). Sequences were derived from peripheral blood, sampled 28 days after the second dose of the MenACWY control vaccine. The CDR3 DNA follows: TGTGCCAGCAGTACACGGACAGTAGAAGCTGAAGCTTTCTTT. It specifies CASSTRTVEAEAFF.